What follows are 24 T cell receptor beta chains derived from one specimen sequenced in a study of blood T cell repertoires in COVID-19. The assay was immunoSEQ multiplex PCR, and TCRdb's table has in-frame clones only and misses some. The top ten clones hold around 4% of a sample with 120,000 or so clones, around 85% of them seen once. The source material was peripheral blood. Receptor source: a man between 60 and 75 years old with acute or convalescent COVID-19.

The chain couples TRBV30 to TRBJ2-5; D is possibly TRBD1 (6 bases). Deletions cut 5 bases from V and 1 base from J, with 14 bases between. This CDR3 is built from 14 residues. CDR1 GTSNPN and CDR2 SVGIG come from the germline V gene (reference sequence). The CDR3 sequence is CAWARADSQETQYF. The CDR3 nucleotides read TGTGCCTGGGCCCGAGCGGACAGCCAAGAGACCCAGTACTTC.

CDR3 loop: CASAGTSGYNEQFF. CDR3 coding DNA: TGTGCCAGCGCCGGGACTAGCGGCTACAATGAGCAGTTCTTC. This chain joins TRBV18 and TRBJ2-1, with 11 bases matching TRBD2. This CDR3 is 14 amino acids long. The ends lost 8 bases at V and 3 bases at J; junction bases unmatched: 3. The germline V gene encodes CDR1 KGHSH and CDR2 LQKENI.

The V and J genes are TRBV28 and TRBJ1-2, with a weak D call TRBD1 (5 bases). Germline V gene lookup returns CDR1 MDHEN and CDR2 SYDVKM. The CDR3 sequence is 12 residues long. V was clipped by 3 bases and J by 8 bases, with 10 bases between them. CDR3 sequence: CASSLKGMGYTF. The CDR3 DNA reads TGTGCCAGCAGTTTGAAGGGGATGGGCTACACCTTC.

V and J are TRBV7-9 and TRBJ2-1; the D gene is possibly TRBD2 (6 bases). V was pared by 5 bases and J by 9 bases, with 20 bases between. The CDR3 covers 15 residues. Germline values: CDR1 SEHNR, CDR2 FQNEAQ (reference sequence). CDR3 nucleotides: TGTGCCAGCAGCGTCTCGCCGGGACTGCGGAGTGAGCAGTTCTTC. The encoded protein is CASSVSPGLRSEQFF. The whole variable domain, filled in from reference TRBV7-9 and TRBJ2-1, reads DTGVSQNPRHKITKRGQNVTFRCDPISEHNRLYWYRQTLGQGPEFLTYFQNEAQLEKSRLLSDRFSAERPKGSFSTLEIQRTEQGDSAMYLCASSVSPGLRSEQFFGPGTRLTVL.

J is TRBJ2-3 and V is TRBV28, with a tentative D call TRBD1 (6 bases). With 7 bases removed from V and 2 bases from J, the gap between germline ends came to 16 bases. Per germline, CDR1 MDHEN and CDR2 SYDVKM. The CDR3 totals 15 residues. The DNA of the CDR3 is TGTGCCAGCAATTTCCTAAAGGGGGACACAGATACGCAGTATTTT. Its translation: CASNFLKGDTDTQYF.

The rearrangement joins TRBV28 to TRBJ1-5; 7 bases fit TRBD1. V dropped 4 bases and J dropped 2; count of bases not matched to a gene: 11. CDR1 is MDHEN, CDR2 SYDVKM, per germline. The CDR3 contains 17 residues. CDR3 nucleotides: TGTGCCAGCAGTTCGCATTCACAGGGGATCGGCAATCAGCCCCAGCATTTT. Its protein product is CASSSHSQGIGNQPQHF.

The chain couples TRBV4-2 to TRBJ1-5; possible D gene TRBD1, 5 bases. Trimming shortened V by 5 bases and J by 5 bases, and 19 bases separated the two germline ends. The CDR3 spans 16 residues. Per the germline V gene, CDR1 is LGHNA and CDR2 is YNFKEQ. The CDR3 DNA sequence: TGTGCCAGCAGCGCACGGGGGGGGGTCCCCCATCAGCCCCAGCATTTT. This codes for CASSARGGVPHQPQHF.

V usage is TRBV7-3 and J usage is TRBJ2-1, with D perhaps matching TRBD2 (6 bases). The germline V gene encodes CDR1 SGHTA and CDR2 FQGTGA. CDR3 length: 13 amino acids. V was cut by 1 base and J by 10 bases, with 11 bases left in between. CDR3 coding DNA: TGTGCCAGCAGCTTAAGCGGGGCTTCCGAGCAGTTCTTC. It translates to CASSLSGASEQFF. The full variable domain, rest sourced from reference TRBV7-3 and TRBJ2-1, is GAGVSQTPSNKVTEKGKYVELRCDPISGHTALYWYRQSLGQGPEFLIYFQGTGAADDSGLPNDRFFAVRPEGSVSTLKIQRTERGDSAVYLCASSLSGASEQFFGPGTRLTVL.

This sequence joins TRBV4-3 and TRBJ2-3, with D perhaps matching TRBD1 (5 bases). The V end lost 0 bases, the J end lost 3 bases, and 13 bases lay between the germline ends. The germline gives CDR1 LGHNA, CDR2 YSLEER. CDR3 length: 16 amino acids. CDR3 in amino acids: CASSQDSGWGTDTQYF. Here the CDR3 DNA reads TGCGCCAGCAGCCAAGATTCAGGGTGGGGTACAGATACGCAGTATTTT.

The rearrangement joins TRBV29-1 to TRBJ2-7, with TRBD1 as a possible D gene (7 bases). Germline CDR1 reads SQVTM; CDR2 reads ANQGSEA. V was pared by 2 bases and J by 4 bases, with 15 bases between. The CDR3 covers 14 residues. CDR3 sequence (DNA): TGCAGCGTTGAATTGCAGGGGGGTGGGTACGAGCAGTACTTC. Amino acids: CSVELQGGGYEQYF.

The gene calls are TRBV5-5 and TRBJ2-5; 12 bases map to TRBD2. The length of the CDR3 is 17 residues. Per the germline V gene, CDR1 is SGHKS and CDR2 is YYEKEE (reference sequence). V was clipped by 1 base and J by 5 bases; unmatched bases: 9. CDR3 nucleotides: TGTGCCAGCAGCTTGAGGCTAGCGGGAGGGTCAGGGGAGACCCAGTACTTC. Protein: CASSLRLAGGSGETQYF.

This clone was seen a single time. This rearrangement joins TRBV6-2 or TRBV6-3 to TRBJ2-7, with D maybe TRBD1 (5 bases). Looked up from germline, CDR1 is MNHEY and CDR2 is SVGEGT. This CDR3 is 14 amino acids long. V dropped 6 bases and J dropped 3 bases, with 15 bases sitting between them. The CDR3 region has the DNA TGTGCCAGCAGCCTCTTGGTGGGGCTCTACGAGCAGTACTTC. It encodes CASSLLVGLYEQYF.

V and J are TRBV29-1 and TRBJ2-3; 11 nucleotides agree with TRBD1. With 4 bases clipped from V and 5 bases from J, the junction kept 8 bases outside the gene matches. The CDR3 spans 15 residues. The germline V gene encodes CDR1 SQVTM and CDR2 ANQGSEA. This CDR3 reads CSVVGQGDELDTQYF. CDR3 DNA sequence: TGCAGCGTTGTGGGACAGGGGGATGAACTAGATACGCAGTATTTT.

This clone has just one count. The chain recombines TRBV19 with TRBJ2-3, with 9 positions matching TRBD1. With 5 bases clipped from V and 3 bases from J, the junction kept 6 bases outside the gene matches. The CDR3 runs 15 residues. The germline V gene encodes CDR1 LNHDA and CDR2 SQIVND (reference sequence). The CDR3 DNA is TGTGCCAGTAGTGGACACAGGGGGCGGACAGATACGCAGTATTTT. Its translation is CASSGHRGRTDTQYF.

V usage is TRBV28 and J usage is TRBJ1-2; D not certain. The CDR3 sequence is 14 residues long. In germline, CDR1 is MDHEN, CDR2 SYDVKM. V was pared by 3 bases and J by 8 bases, with 16 bases between. CDR3 in amino acids: CASSFGNLPRGYTF. CDR3 coding DNA: TGTGCCAGCAGTTTCGGGAACCTCCCCCGAGGCTACACCTTC.

The chain joins TRBV6-2 or TRBV6-3 to TRBJ2-1, with 8 bases matching TRBD2. After removal of 5 bases from V and 2 bases from J, the junction contained 5 bases not matched to a gene. This CDR3 is built from 15 residues. Per the germline V gene, CDR1 is MNHEY and CDR2 is SVGEGT. The CDR3 reads CASSLTSGAYNEQFF. CDR3 in DNA: TGTGCCAGCAGTCTCACTAGCGGAGCCTACAATGAGCAGTTCTTC.

The rearrangement uses TRBV25-1 and TRBJ1-3; D is possibly TRBD1 (6 bases). CDR1 and CDR2 (germline): MGHDK, SYGVNS. V lost 4 bases and J 0 bases, leaving 13 bases between the germline ends. The CDR3 extends over 16 amino acids. The CDR3 region is CASSVDRWSSGNTIYF. CDR3 sequence (DNA): TGTGCCAGCAGTGTAGACAGGTGGAGCTCTGGAAACACCATATATTTT.

This rearrangement joins TRBV7-2 to TRBJ1-5; D uncertain. The CDR3 totals 15 residues. V was cut by 0 bases and J by 0 bases, with 6 bases left in between. The germline gives CDR1 SGHTA, CDR2 FQGNSA. The CDR3 bases are TGTGCCAGCAGCTTAGCCCTCTATAGCAATCAGCCCCAGCATTTT. Its translation is CASSLALYSNQPQHF.

The chain has TRBV6-2 or TRBV6-3 and TRBJ2-1; 11 bases align to TRBD2. Germline assignment: CDR1 MNHEY and CDR2 SVGEGT. CDR3 length: 19 residues. V trimming: 8 bases; J trimming: 3 bases; junction bases outside the gene matches: 18. CDR3 protein: CASCLFSSGRANFYNEQFF. As DNA, the CDR3 is TGTGCCAGCTGTTTATTTAGTAGCGGGAGGGCCAATTTCTACAATGAGCAGTTCTTC.

This chain uses TRBV5-4 with TRBJ2-7; 8 nucleotides align to TRBD1. The junction had 7 bases not matched to a gene; V was cut back by 3 bases and J by 5 bases. The CDR3 is made up of 14 amino acids. Germline assignment: CDR1 SGHNT and CDR2 YYREEE (reference sequence). The CDR3 loop reads CASSSRTGRHEQYF. The DNA for the CDR3 is TGTGCCAGCAGCTCCCGGACAGGGAGGCACGAGCAGTACTTC.

This chain joins TRBV7-3 and TRBJ2-2, with D possibly TRBD2 on 5 matching bases. In germline, CDR1 is SGHTA, CDR2 FQGTGA. Between the trimmed V and J ends, which lost 5 bases and 0 bases, there was a span of 13 bases. CDR3 length: 16 residues. The CDR3 reads CASSPYPDSNTGELFF. The CDR3 DNA follows: TGTGCCAGCAGCCCATACCCGGACTCGAACACCGGGGAGCTGTTTTTT.

The chain has TRBV5-6 and TRBJ2-3; D is unclear. The CDR3 contains 15 residues. Per germline, CDR1 SGHDT and CDR2 YYEEEE. The germline V and J ends were trimmed by 0 bases and 8 bases, with 16 bases remaining between them. CDR3 DNA: TGTGCCAGCAGCTTGGGAGCAGGTCGGCGACCTACGCAGTATTTT. Protein sequence: CASSLGAGRRPTQYF.

The chain uses TRBV2 and TRBJ2-5, with a tentative D call TRBD1 (6 bases). Trimming took off 7 bases at V and 2 bases at J, with 14 bases between the two ends. The CDR3 runs to 14 residues. CDR1 and CDR2 (germline): SNHLY, FYNNEI. The CDR3 bases are TGTGCCAGCACCCAAGGACAGAGACAAGAGACCCAGTACTTC. It specifies CASTQGQRQETQYF.

The chain employs TRBV9 and TRBJ1-2; 9 nucleotides align to TRBD1. J gave up 3 bases and V 1 base, and 7 bases lay outside the gene matches. The CDR3 has 16 amino acids. Looked up from germline, CDR1 is SGDLS and CDR2 is YYNGEE. The CDR3 DNA reads TGTGCCAGCAGCGTACAGGACAGGGGTCACGACTATGGCTACACCTTC. It encodes CASSVQDRGHDYGYTF.